This T cell receptor (beta chain) derives from a study of control samples from healthy donors and cancer patients. The protocol was immunoSEQ multiplex PCR, while the TCRdb copy is restricted to in-frame clones and leaves out a portion. The table includes roughly 83,000 clones, 82% detected once. This CDR3 spans 15 amino acids. V shed 5 bases and J 5 bases; nucleotides not matched to a gene: 11. Germline CDR1 reads MNHEY; CDR2 reads SMNVEV (reference sequence). What was sequenced was blood. The genes are TRBV27 and TRBJ2-7, with TRBD1 identical over 8 bases. The TCR sequence derives from an older woman in good health. The CDR3 region has the DNA TGTGCCAGCAGTCCGGACAGGGTTCCCCCTAACGAGCAGTACTTC. Its protein is CASSPDRVPPNEQYF.